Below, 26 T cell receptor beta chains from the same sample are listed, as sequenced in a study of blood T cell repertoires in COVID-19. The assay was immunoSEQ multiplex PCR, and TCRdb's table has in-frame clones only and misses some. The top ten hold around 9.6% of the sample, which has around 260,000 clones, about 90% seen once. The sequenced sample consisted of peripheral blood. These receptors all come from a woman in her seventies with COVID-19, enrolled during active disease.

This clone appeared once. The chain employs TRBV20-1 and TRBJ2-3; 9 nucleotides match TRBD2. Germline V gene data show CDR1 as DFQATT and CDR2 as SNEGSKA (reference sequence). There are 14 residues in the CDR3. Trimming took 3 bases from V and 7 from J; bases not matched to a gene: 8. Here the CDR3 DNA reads TGCAGTGCTAGTAGCGGGAGTTTAAGAAATACGCAGTATTTT. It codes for CSASSGSLRNTQYF.

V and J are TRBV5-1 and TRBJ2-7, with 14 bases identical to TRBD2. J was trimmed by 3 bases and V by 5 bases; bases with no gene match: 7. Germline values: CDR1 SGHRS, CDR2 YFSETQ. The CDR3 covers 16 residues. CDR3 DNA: TGCGCCAGCAGGGTCGGGACTAGCGGGAGCCTCTACGAGCAGTACTTC. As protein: CASRVGTSGSLYEQYF.

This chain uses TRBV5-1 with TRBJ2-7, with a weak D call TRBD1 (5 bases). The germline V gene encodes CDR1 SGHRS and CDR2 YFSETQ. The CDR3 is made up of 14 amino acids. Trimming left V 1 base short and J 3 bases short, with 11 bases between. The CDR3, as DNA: TGCGCCAGCAGCTTGAGGCAGGGCGGCTACGAGCAGTACTTC. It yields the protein CASSLRQGGYEQYF.

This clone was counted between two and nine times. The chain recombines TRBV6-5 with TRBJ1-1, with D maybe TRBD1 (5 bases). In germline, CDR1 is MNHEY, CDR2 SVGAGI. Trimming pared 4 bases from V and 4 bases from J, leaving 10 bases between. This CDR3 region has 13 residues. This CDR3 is CASSWDWGTEAFF. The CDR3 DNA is TGTGCCAGCAGTTGGGACTGGGGCACTGAAGCTTTCTTT.

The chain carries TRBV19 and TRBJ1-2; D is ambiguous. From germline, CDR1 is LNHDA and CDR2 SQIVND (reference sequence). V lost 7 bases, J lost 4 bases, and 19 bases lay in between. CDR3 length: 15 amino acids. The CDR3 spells CASTSSLRQTYGYTF. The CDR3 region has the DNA TGTGCCAGTACCTCTTCGCTGAGGCAGACCTATGGCTACACCTTC.

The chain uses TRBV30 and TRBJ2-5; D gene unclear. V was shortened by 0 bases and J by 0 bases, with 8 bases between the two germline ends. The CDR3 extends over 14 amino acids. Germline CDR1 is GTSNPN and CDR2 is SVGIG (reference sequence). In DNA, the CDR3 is TGTGCCTGGAGTGTGACTTTGTACCAAGAGACCCAGTACTTC. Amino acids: CAWSVTLYQETQYF.

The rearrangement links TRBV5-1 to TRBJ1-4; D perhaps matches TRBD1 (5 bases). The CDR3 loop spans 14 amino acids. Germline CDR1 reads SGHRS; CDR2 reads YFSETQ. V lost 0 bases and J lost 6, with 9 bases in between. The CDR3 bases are TGCGCCAGCAGCTTGGGGGGCCGAGATGAAAAACTGTTTTTT. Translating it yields CASSLGGRDEKLFF. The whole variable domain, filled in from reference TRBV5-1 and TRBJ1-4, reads KAGVTQTPRYLIKTRGQQVTLSCSPISGHRSVSWYQQTPGQGLQFLFEYFSETQRNKGNFPGRFSGRQFSNSRSEMNVSTLELGDSALYLCASSLGGRDEKLFFGSGTQLSVL.

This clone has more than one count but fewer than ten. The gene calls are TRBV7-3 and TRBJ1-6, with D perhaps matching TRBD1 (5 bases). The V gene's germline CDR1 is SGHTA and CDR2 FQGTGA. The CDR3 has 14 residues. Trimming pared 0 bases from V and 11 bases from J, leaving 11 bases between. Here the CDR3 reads CASSLTIAGTPLHF. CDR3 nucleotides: TGTGCCAGCAGCTTAACTATTGCAGGGACACCCCTCCACTTT.

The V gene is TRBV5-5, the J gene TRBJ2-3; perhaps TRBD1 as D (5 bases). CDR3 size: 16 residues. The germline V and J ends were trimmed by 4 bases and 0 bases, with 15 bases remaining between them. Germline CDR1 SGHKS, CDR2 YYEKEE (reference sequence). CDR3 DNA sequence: TGTGCCAGCAGCCCACCGACAGCCTCTAGCACAGATACGCAGTATTTT. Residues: CASSPPTASSTDTQYF.

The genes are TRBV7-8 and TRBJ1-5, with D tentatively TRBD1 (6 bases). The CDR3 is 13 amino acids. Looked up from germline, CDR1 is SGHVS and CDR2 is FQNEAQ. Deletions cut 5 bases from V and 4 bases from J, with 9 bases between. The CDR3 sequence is CASSRDTNQPQHF. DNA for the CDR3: TGTGCCAGCAGCCGGGACACTAATCAGCCCCAGCATTTT.

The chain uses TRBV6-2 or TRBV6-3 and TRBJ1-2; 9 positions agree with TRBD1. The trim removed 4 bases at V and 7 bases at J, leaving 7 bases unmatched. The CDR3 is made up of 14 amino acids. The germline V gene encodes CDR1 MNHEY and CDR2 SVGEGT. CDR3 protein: CASSLSGQGSGYTF. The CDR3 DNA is TGTGCCAGCAGTTTATCGGGACAGGGTTCTGGCTACACCTTC.

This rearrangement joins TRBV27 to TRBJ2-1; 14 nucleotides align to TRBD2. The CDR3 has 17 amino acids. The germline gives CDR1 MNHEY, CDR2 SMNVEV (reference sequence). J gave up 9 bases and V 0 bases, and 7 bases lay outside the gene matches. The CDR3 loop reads CASSLSTTSGRASEQFF. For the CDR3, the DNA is TGTGCCAGCAGTTTATCGACGACTAGCGGGAGGGCCAGTGAGCAGTTCTTC.

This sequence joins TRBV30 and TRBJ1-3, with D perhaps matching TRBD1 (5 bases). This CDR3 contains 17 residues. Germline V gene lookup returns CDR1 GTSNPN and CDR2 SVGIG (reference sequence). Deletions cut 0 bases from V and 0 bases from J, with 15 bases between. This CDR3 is CAWSVGVSRFSGNTIYF. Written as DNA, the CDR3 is TGTGCCTGGAGTGTAGGGGTCAGCCGATTCTCTGGAAACACCATATATTTT.

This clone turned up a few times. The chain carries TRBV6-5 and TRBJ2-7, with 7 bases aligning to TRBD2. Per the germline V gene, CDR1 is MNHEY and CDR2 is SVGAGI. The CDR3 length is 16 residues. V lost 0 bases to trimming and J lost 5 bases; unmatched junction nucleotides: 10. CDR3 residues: CASSYSRRGGPHEQYF. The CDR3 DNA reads TGTGCCAGCAGTTACTCTAGACGGGGAGGGCCCCACGAGCAGTACTTC.

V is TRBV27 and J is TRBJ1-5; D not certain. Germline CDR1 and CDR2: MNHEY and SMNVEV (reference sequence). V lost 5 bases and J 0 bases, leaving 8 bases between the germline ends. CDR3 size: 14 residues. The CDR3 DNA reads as TGTGCCAGCAGTCTACGTGATAGCAATCAGCCCCAGCATTTT. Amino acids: CASSLRDSNQPQHF.

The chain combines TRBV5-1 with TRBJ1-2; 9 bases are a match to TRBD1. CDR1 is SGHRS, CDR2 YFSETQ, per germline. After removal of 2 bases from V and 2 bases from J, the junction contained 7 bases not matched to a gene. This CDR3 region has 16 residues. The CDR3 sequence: CASSLTPGQGNYGYTF. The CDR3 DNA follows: TGCGCCAGCAGCTTAACTCCGGGACAGGGCAACTATGGCTACACCTTC.

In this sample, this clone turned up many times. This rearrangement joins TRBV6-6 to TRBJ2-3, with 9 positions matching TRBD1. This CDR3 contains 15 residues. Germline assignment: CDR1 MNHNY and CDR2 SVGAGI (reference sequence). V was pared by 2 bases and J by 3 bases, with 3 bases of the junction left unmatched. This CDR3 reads CASSYGGQGTDTQYF. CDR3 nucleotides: TGTGCCAGCAGTTACGGGGGACAGGGAACAGATACGCAGTATTTT.

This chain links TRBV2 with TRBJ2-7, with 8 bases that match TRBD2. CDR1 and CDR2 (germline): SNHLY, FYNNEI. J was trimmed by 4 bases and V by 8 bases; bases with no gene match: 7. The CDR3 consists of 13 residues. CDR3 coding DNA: TGTGCCAGCCGAGCGGGAGCCCTTTACGAGCAGTACTTC. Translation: CASRAGALYEQYF.

The chain's CDR3 is CASSGETSKTPYNYGYTF. The CDR3, as DNA: TGTGCCAGTAGTGGAGAGACCTCAAAAACGCCCTATAACTATGGCTACACCTTC. The V and J genes are TRBV19 and TRBJ1-2, with unresolved D. The CDR3 is 18 amino acids. Trimming stripped 5 bases from V and 1 base from J, with 23 bases between. In germline, CDR1 is LNHDA, CDR2 SQIVND (reference sequence).

The CDR3 loop reads CASSLDRSRGNEQFF. CDR3 DNA sequence: TGTGCCAGCAGCTTAGATCGGAGTAGGGGCAATGAGCAGTTCTTC. This rearrangement joins TRBV11-3 to TRBJ2-1, with D maybe TRBD1 (5 bases). Between the trimmed V and J ends, which lost 0 bases and 6 bases, there was a span of 12 bases. Germline V lookup: CDR1 SGHNT, CDR2 YENEEA. The CDR3 sequence is 15 residues long.

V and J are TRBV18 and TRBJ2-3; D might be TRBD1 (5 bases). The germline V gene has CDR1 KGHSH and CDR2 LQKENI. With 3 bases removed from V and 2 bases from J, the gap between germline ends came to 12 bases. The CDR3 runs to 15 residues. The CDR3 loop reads CASSPTGPTTDTQYF. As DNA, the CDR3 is TGTGCCAGCTCACCTACAGGACCCACCACAGATACGCAGTATTTT.

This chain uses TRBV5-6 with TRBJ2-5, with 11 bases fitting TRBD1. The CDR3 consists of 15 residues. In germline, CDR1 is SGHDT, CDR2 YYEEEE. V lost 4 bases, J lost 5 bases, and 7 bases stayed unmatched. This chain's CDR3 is CASSLGQGAWETQYF. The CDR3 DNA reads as TGTGCCAGCAGCCTAGGACAGGGGGCTTGGGAGACCCAGTACTTC.

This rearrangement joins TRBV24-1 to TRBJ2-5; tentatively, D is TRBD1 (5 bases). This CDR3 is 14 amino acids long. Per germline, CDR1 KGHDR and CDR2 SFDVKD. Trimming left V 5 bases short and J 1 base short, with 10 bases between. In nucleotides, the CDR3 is TGTGCCACCAGTGCCAACAGGATCCAAGAGACCCAGTACTTC. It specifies CATSANRIQETQYF.

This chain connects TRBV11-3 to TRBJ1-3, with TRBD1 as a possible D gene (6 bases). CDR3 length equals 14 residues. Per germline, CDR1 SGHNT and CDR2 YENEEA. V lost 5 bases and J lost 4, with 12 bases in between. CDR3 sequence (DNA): TGTGCCAGCAGCCCGGACAGCGACGGAAACACCATATATTTT. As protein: CASSPDSDGNTIYF.

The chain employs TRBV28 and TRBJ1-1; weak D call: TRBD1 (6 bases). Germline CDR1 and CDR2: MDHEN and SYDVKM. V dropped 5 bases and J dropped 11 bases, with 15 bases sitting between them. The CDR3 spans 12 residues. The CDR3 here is CASSLTTGFAFF. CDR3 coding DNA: TGTGCCAGCAGTCTCACAACAGGGTTTGCTTTCTTT.

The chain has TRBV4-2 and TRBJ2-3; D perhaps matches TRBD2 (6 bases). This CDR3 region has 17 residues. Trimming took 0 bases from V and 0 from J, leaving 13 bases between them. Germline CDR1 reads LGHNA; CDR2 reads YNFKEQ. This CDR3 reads CASSQDWAGLSTDTQYF. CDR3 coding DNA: TGTGCCAGCAGCCAAGATTGGGCGGGACTGAGCACAGATACGCAGTATTTT.